What follows describes a single T cell receptor beta chain. This receptor's antigen is unknown. No base quality information exists; no much larger clone differs at one position. The record originates from a study of CD4+ T cells in melanoma (dated 2022 in TCRdb). In the study overall: The study examined neoantigen-specific CD4+ T cells in human melanoma.

The paper as a whole reports these results and caveats: Diverse differentiation states were reported to be shown by neoantigen-specific CD4+ T cells in melanoma. The report described a correlation between neoantigen-specific CD4+ T cells and the function of CD8+ T cells, macrophages and B cells.

Donors were patients with melanoma. Libraries came from the immunoSEQ multiplex PCR assay. This is the immuneACCESS table as TCRdb keeps it, with only in-frame sequences that have V and J called. A part of the clones is gone; compared with another copy, unresolved V genes explain less than half, and the rest is unexplained. The sample contains about 55,000 clones, 60% to 80% of them found a single time. The top ten clones comprise roughly 4.8% of the sample. The specimen sequenced was tumor tissue. The sequence was obtained from a human donor with melanoma.

For the CDR3, the sequence is CASKGQYQETQYF. The DNA reads as follows: TGTGCCAGTAAAGGACAGTACCAAGAGACCCAGTACTTC. The sequence joins TRBV19 to TRBJ2-5; perhaps TRBD1 is the D gene, with 6 bases matching. Including cysteine and phenylalanine, the CDR3 has 13 amino acids. The kept DNA is CDR3 alone, 39 bases in frame from the first base. Relative to germline, V is 7 bases shorter and J is 0 bases shorter, with 9 bases between their ends. CDR1 LNHDA and CDR2 SQIVND are derived from the germline V gene (reference sequence).